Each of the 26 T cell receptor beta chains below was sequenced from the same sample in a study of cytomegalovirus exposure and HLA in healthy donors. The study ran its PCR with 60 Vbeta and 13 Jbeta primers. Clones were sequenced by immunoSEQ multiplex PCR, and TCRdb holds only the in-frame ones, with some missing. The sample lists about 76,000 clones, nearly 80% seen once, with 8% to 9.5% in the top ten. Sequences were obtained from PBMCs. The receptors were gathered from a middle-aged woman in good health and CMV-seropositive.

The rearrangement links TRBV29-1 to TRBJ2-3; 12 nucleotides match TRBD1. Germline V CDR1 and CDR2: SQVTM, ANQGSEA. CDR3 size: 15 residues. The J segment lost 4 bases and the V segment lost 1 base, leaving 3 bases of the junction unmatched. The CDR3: CSVEGDRGLSDTQYF. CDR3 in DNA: TGCAGCGTTGAAGGGGACAGGGGGCTTTCAGATACGCAGTATTTT.

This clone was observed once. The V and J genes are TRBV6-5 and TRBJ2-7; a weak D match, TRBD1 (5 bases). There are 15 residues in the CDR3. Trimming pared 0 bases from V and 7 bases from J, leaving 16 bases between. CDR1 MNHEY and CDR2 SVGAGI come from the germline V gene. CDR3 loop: CASSYSTDVGREQYF. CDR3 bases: TGTGCCAGCAGTTACTCGACAGACGTAGGTCGGGAGCAGTACTTC.

The CDR3 here is CASNPQGAKGYGYTF. In nucleotides, the CDR3 is TGTGCCAGCAACCCACAGGGGGCGAAGGGCTATGGCTACACCTTC. This rearrangement joins TRBV19 to TRBJ1-2; the match to TRBD1 covers 9 bases. The CDR3 is 15 residues long. V dropped 9 bases and J dropped 4; count of bases not matched to a gene: 12. Per germline, CDR1 LNHDA and CDR2 SQIVND (reference sequence).

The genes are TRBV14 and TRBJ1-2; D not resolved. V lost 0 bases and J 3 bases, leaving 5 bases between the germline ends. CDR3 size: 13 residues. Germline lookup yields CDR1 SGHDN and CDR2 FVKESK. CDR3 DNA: TGTGCCAGCAGCCAAGACACGGACTATGGCTACACCTTC. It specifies CASSQDTDYGYTF.

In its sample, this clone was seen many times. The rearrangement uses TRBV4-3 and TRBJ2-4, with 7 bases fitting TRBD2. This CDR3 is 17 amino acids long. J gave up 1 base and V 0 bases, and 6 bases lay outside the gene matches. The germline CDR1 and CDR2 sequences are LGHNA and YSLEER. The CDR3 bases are TGCGCCAGCAGCCAAGATTCGGGTAGCGGGGCCAAAAACATTCAGTACTTC. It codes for CASSQDSGSGAKNIQYF.

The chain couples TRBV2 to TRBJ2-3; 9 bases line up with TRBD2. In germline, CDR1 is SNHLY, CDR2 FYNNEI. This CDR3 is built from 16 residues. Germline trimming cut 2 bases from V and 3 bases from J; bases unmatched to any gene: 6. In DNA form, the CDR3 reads TGTGCCAGCAGTGAACTAGCGGGGCCTTCAACAGATACGCAGTATTTT. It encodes CASSELAGPSTDTQYF.

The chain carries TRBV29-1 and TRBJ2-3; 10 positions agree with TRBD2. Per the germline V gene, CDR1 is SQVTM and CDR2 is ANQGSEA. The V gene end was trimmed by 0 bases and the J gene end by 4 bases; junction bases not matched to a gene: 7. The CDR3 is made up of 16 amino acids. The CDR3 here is CSVEEGLAGASDTQYF. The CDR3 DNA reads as TGCAGCGTTGAAGAGGGGCTAGCGGGGGCATCAGATACGCAGTATTTT.

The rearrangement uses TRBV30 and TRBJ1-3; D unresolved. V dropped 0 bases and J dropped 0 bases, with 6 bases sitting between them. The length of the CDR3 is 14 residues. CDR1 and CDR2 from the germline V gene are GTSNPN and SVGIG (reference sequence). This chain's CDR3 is CAWSVNFSGNTIYF. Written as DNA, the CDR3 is TGTGCCTGGAGTGTAAACTTCTCTGGAAACACCATATATTTT. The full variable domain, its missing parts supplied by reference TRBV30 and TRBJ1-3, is SQTIHQWPATLVQPVGSPLSLECTVEGTSNPNLYWYRQAAGRGLQLLFYSVGIGQISSEVPQNLSASRPQDRQFILSSKKLLLSDSGFYLCAWSVNFSGNTIYFGEGSWLTVV.

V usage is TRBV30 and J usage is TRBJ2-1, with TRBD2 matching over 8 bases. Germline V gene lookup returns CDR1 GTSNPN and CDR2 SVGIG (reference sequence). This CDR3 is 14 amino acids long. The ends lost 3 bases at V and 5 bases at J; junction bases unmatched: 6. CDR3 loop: CAWSHGGADNEQFF. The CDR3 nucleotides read TGTGCCTGGAGCCACGGGGGGGCGGACAATGAGCAGTTCTTC.

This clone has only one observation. The DNA for the CDR3 is TGCGCCAGCAGCTTGGGGGACAGGACTTCACCCCTCCACTTT. Its translation is CASSLGDRTSPLHF. The J gene is TRBJ1-6, the V gene TRBV5-1; 8 nucleotides match TRBD1. This CDR3 region has 14 residues. The trim removed 0 bases at V and 9 bases at J, leaving 2 bases unmatched. CDR1 is SGHRS, CDR2 YFSETQ, per germline. Supplemented by reference TRBV5-1 and TRBJ1-6, the full variable domain reads KAGVTQTPRYLIKTRGQQVTLSCSPISGHRSVSWYQQTPGQGLQFLFEYFSETQRNKGNFPGRFSGRQFSNSRSEMNVSTLELGDSALYLCASSLGDRTSPLHFGNGTRLTVT.

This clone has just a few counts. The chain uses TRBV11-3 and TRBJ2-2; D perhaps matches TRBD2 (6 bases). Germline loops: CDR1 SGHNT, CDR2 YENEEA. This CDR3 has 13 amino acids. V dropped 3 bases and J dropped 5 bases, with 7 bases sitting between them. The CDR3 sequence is CASSLRETGELFF. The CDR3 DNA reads TGTGCCAGCAGCTTGCGGGAAACCGGGGAGCTGTTTTTT.

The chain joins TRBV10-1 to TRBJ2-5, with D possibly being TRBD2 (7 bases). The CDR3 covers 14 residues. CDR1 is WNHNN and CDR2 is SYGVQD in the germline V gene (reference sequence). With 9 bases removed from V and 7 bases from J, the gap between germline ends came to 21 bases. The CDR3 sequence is CASRWGGAGVTQYF. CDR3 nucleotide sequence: TGCGCCAGTCGCTGGGGGGGGGCAGGAGTGACCCAGTACTTC.

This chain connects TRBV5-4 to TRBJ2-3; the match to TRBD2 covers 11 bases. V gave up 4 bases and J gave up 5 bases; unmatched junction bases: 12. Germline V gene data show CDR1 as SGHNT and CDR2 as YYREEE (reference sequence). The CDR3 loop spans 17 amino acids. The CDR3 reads CASSPLPSGGRKDTQYF. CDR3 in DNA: TGTGCCAGCAGCCCCCTTCCTAGCGGGGGGCGGAAAGATACGCAGTATTTT.

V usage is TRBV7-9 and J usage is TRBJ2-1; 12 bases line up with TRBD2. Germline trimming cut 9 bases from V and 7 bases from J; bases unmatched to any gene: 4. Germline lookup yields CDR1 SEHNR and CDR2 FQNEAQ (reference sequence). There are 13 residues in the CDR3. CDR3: CASRLAGENEQFF. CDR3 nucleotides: TGTGCCAGTCGACTAGCGGGGGAAAATGAGCAGTTCTTC. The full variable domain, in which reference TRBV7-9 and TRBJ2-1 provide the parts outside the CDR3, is DTGVSQNPRHKITKRGQNVTFRCDPISEHNRLYWYRQTLGQGPEFLTYFQNEAQLEKSRLLSDRFSAERPKGSFSTLEIQRTEQGDSAMYLCASRLAGENEQFFGPGTRLTVL.

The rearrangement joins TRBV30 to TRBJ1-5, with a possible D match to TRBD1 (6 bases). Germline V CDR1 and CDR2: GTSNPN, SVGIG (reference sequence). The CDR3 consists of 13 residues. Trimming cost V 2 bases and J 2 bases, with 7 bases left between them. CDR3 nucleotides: TGTGCCTGGAGTTGGACAGGCAATCAGCCCCAGCATTTT. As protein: CAWSWTGNQPQHF.

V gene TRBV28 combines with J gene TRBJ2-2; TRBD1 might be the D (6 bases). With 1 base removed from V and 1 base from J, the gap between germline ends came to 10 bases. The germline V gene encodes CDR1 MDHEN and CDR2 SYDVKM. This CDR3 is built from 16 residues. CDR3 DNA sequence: TGTGCCAGCAGTTTATTTGGGGGCATGAACACCGGGGAGCTGTTTTTT. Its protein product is CASSLFGGMNTGELFF.

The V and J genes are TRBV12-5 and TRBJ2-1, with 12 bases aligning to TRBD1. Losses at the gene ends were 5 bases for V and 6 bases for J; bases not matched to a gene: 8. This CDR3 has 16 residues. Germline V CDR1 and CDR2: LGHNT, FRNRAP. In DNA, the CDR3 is TGTGCTAGTGGTCCCGGGACAGGGGGCGCTGCCAATGAGCAGTTCTTC. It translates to CASGPGTGGAANEQFF.

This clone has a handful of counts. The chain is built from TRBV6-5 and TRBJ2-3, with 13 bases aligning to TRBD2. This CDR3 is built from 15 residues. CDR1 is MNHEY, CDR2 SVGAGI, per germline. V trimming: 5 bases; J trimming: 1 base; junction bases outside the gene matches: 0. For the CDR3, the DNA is TGTGCCAGCAGTGGACTAGCGGGGGGCACAGATACGCAGTATTTT. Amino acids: CASSGLAGGTDTQYF.

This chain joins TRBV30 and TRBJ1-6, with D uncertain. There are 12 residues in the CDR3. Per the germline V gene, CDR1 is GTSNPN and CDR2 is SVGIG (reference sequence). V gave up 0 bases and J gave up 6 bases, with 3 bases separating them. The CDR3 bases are TGTGCCTGGAGTGTCCTTAATTCACCCCTCCACTTT. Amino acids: CAWSVLNSPLHF.

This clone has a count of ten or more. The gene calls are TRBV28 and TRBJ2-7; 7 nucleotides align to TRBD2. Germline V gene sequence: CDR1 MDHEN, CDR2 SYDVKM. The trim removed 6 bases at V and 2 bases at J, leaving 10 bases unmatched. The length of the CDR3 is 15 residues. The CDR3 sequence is CASSLIAGSPYEQYF. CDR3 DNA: TGTGCCAGCAGCCTAATAGCGGGTTCCCCCTACGAGCAGTACTTC.

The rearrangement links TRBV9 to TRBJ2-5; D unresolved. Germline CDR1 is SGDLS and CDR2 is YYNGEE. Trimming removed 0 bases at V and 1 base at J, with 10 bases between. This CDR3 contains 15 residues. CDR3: CASSVASSVQETQYF. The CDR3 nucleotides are TGTGCCAGCAGCGTAGCGTCTAGTGTCCAAGAGACCCAGTACTTC.

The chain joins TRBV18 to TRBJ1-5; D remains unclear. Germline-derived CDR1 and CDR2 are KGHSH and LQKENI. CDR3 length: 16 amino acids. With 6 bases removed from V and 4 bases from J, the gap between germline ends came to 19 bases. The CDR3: CASSPVAGLANQPQHF. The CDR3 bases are TGTGCCAGCTCCCCGGTCGCAGGACTAGCAAATCAGCCCCAGCATTTT.

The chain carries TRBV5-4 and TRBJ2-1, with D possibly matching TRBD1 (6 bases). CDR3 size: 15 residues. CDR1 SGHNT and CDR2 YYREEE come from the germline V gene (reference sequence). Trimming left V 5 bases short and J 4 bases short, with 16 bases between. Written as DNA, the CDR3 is TGTGCCAGCAGACGGGACATTGAGGCGTACAATGAGCAGTTCTTC. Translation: CASRRDIEAYNEQFF.

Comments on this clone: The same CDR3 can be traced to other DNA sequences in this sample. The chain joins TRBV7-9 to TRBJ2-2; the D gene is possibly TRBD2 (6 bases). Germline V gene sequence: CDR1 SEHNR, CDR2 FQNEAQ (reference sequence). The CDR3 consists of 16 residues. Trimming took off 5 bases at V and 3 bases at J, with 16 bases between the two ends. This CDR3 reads CASSPRGSPDTGELFF. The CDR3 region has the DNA TGTGCCAGCAGCCCCCGGGGGTCCCCCGACACCGGGGAGCTGTTTTTT.

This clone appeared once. The CDR3 nucleotides read TGTGCCAGCAGCTTTACAGGGGTGAAGGCCCTCCACTTT. Protein product: CASSFTGVKALHF. The chain recombines TRBV13 with TRBJ1-6; 7 nucleotides line up with TRBD1. Losses at the gene ends were 3 bases for V and 14 bases for J; bases not matched to a gene: 7. The CDR3 runs to 13 residues. Germline V gene data show CDR1 as PRHDT and CDR2 as FYEKMQ (reference sequence).

The CDR3 region is CASSLEIGRAHLYNEQFF. CDR3 coding DNA: TGTGCCAGCAGCTTAGAGATCGGCAGGGCTCACCTCTACAATGAGCAGTTCTTC. V usage is TRBV7-7 and J usage is TRBJ2-1; TRBD1 is a possible D gene (5 bases). CDR3 length: 18 amino acids. CDR1 is SSHAT, CDR2 FNYEAQ, per germline (reference sequence). V was trimmed by 1 base and J by 3 bases, leaving 19 bases between them. The variable domain in full, with the rest retrieved from reference TRBV7-7 and TRBJ2-1, is GAGVSQSPRYKVTKRGQDVTLRCDPISSHATLYWYQQALGQGPEFLTYFNYEAQPDKSGLPSDRFSAERPEGSISTLTIQRTEQRDSAMYRCASSLEIGRAHLYNEQFFGPGTRLTVL.